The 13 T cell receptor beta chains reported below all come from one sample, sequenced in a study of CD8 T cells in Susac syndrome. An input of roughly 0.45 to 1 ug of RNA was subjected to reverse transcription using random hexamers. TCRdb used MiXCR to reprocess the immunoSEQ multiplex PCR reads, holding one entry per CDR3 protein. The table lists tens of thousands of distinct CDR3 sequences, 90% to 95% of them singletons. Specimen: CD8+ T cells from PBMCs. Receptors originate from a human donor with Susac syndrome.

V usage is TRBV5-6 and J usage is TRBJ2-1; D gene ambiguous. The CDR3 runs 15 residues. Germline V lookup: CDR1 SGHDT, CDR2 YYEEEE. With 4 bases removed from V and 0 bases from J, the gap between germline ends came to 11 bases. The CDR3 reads CASSPTPSSYNEQFF. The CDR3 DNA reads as TGTGCCAGCAGCCCTACTCCGAGCTCCTACAATGAGCAGTTCTTC.

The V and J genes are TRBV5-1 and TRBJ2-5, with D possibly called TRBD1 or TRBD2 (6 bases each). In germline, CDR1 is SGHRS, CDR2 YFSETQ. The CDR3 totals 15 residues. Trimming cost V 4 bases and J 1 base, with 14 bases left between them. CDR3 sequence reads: CASSGGLWGQETQYF. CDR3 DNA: TGCGCCAGCAGCGGGGGGCTTTGGGGCCAAGAGACCCAGTACTTC.

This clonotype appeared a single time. The CDR3 DNA reads as TGTGCCAGCAGCGTAGAGGGACAGGGGGCGCGAGATAGTGAAGCTTTCTTT. Translating it yields CASSVEGQGARDSEAFF. The V gene is TRBV9, the J gene TRBJ1-1, with 12 positions matching TRBD1. Losses at the gene ends were 0 bases for V and 7 bases for J; bases not matched to a gene: 10. CDR1 is SGDLS, CDR2 YYNGEE, per germline. This CDR3 is 17 amino acids long.

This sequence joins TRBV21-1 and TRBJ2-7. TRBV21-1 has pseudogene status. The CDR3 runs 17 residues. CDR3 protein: CASSKAVRHPSSYEQYF. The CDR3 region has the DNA TGTGCCAGCAGCAAAGCCGTAAGGCATCCGAGCTCCTACGAGCAGTACTTC.

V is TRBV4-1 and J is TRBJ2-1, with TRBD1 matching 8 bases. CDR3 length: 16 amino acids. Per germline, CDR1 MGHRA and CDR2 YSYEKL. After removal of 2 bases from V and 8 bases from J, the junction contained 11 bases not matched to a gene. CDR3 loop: CASSQLPGQAPDEQFF. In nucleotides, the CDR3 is TGCGCCAGCAGCCAACTGCCGGGACAGGCACCGGATGAGCAGTTCTTC.

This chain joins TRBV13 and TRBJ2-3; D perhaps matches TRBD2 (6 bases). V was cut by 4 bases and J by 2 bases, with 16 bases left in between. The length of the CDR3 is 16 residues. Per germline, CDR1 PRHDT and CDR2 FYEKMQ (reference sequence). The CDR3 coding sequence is TGTGCCAGCAGCTCCTACGGGGGTCTTCACACAGATACGCAGTATTTT. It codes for CASSSYGGLHTDTQYF.

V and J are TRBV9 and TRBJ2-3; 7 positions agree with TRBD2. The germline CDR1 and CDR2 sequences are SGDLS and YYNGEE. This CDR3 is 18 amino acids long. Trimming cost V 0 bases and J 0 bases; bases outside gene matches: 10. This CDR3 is CASSVATRDYVSTDTQYF. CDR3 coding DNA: TGTGCCAGCAGCGTAGCCACCCGGGACTACGTAAGCACAGATACGCAGTATTTT.

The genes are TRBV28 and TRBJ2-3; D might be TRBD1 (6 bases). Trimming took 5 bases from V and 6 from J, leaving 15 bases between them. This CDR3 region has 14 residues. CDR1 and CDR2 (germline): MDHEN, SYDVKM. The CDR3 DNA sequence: TGTGCCAGCAGTCTCGAGTACAGGGAGGATACGCAGTATTTT. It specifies CASSLEYREDTQYF.

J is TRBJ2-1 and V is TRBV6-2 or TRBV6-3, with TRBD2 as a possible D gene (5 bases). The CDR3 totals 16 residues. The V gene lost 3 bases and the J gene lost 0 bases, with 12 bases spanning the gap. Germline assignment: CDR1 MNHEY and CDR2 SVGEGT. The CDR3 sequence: CASSYSDWSSYNEQFF. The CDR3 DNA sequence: TGTGCCAGCAGTTATTCGGACTGGAGCTCCTACAATGAGCAGTTCTTC.

This CDR3 is CASSQQITRSTRLRNTEAFF. The CDR3 nucleotides read TGCGCCAGCAGCCAACAGATCACCAGATCGACGAGGCTTCGGAACACTGAAGCTTTCTTT. This rearrangement joins TRBV4-3 to TRBJ1-1, with unresolved D. Germline CDR1 and CDR2: LGHNA and YSLEER. Trimming stripped 2 bases from V and 1 base from J, with 26 bases between. This CDR3 has 20 amino acids.

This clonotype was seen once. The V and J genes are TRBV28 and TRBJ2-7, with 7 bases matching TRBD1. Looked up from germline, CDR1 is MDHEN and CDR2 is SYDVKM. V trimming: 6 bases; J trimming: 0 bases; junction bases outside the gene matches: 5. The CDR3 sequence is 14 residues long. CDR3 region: CASSWDSASYEQYF. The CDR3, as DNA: TGTGCCAGCAGCTGGGACAGTGCCTCCTACGAGCAGTACTTC.

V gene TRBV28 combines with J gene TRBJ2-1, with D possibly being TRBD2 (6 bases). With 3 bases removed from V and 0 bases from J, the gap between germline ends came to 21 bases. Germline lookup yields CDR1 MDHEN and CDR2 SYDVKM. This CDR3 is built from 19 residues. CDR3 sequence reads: CASSFPTVRGTSSYNEQFF. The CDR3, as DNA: TGTGCCAGCAGTTTCCCCACTGTGCGGGGAACGAGCTCCTACAATGAGCAGTTCTTC.

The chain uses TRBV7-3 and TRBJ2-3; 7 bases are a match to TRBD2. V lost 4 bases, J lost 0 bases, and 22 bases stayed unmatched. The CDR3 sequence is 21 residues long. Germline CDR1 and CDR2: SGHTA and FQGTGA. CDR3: CASSSPPSGAHLDASTDTQYF. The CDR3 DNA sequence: TGTGCCAGCAGCTCTCCCCCCAGCGGGGCACATTTGGACGCTAGCACAGATACGCAGTATTTT.